This T cell receptor (beta chain) was retrieved from a study of T cell changes during pregnancy in multiple sclerosis. The table came from immunoSEQ multiplex PCR; TCRdb's copy has only in-frame clones and leaves some out. The data contain about 83,000 clones, about 96% of them singletons. The sequence was collected from a female donor with multiple sclerosis, enrolled in a pregnancy study. Sequencing used peripheral blood, obtained in the second trimester of pregnancy.

CDR3 sequence reads: CASSPRGTGAQETQYF. CDR3 coding DNA: TGTGCCAGCAGCCCTCGAGGGACAGGGGCCCAAGAGACCCAGTACTTC. The chain couples TRBV5-6 to TRBJ2-5, with 10 bases that match TRBD1. The CDR3 loop spans 16 amino acids. Germline CDR1 is SGHDT and CDR2 is YYEEEE. V lost 4 bases and J lost 1; bases outside the gene matches: 7.